The rows below give T cell receptor beta chains drawn from one sample of a study of T-cell memory formation after mild COVID-19. In TCRdb, the 5' RACE reads were re-called with MiXCR into one record per CDR3 protein. The sample lists roughly 150,000 distinct CDR3 sequences, about 15% occurring once. Sequences were obtained from PBMCs or a T cell subset sorted from them (not recorded which). The receptors originated from an adult woman who had mild COVID-19 (a few samples of this study predate the infection). Cell type and time point are not known. Each CDR3 is given with its conserved first and last residue. The D gene is left open where the match is weak. Clone size is not always given. Where it is, it says once, few, many or a class for expanded clones.

abundance	j_gene	v_gene	len	d_gene	CDR3nt	CDR3aa
few	TRBJ1-2	TRBV5-5	14	NA	TGTGCCAGCAGCTGGGAGGTGGCGAGCTATGGCTACACCTTC	CASSWEVASYGYTF
NA	TRBJ2-6	TRBV3-1	14	NA	TGTGCCAGCAGCCTAACCTCTGGGGCCAACGTCCTGACTTTC	CASSLTSGANVLTF
NA	TRBJ2-1	TRBV14	14	NA	TGTGCCAGCAGCCTTACCCTAGCGCAGGATGAGCAGTTCTTC	CASSLTLAQDEQFF
NA	TRBJ2-1	TRBV30	16	TRBD2	TGTGCCTGGAGTCCAACGACTAGCGGGTTTTACAATGAGCAGTTCTTC	CAWSPTTSGFYNEQFF
few	TRBJ2-5	TRBV2	14	TRBD1	TGTGCCAGCAGTCGGGACAGGGGGCGGGAGACCCAGTACTTC	CASSRDRGRETQYF
NA	TRBJ1-6	TRBV20-1	17	TRBD1	TGCAGTGCTAGAGATCTCGGCAGGGGGCCCAATAATTCACCCCTCCACTTT	CSARDLGRGPNNSPLHF
few	TRBJ2-7	TRBV6-2/TRBV6-3	14	NA	TGTGCCAGCAGTTACAGCCAGGGAAGCCACGAGCAGTACTTC	CASSYSQGSHEQYF
NA	TRBJ1-3	TRBV12-3/TRBV12-4	14	NA	TGTGCCAGCAGCGAGGGTCTCTCTGGAAACACCATATATTTT	CASSEGLSGNTIYF
NA	TRBJ2-1	TRBV12-3/TRBV12-4	14	NA	TGTGCCAGCAGTTTCTTGACATCCTACAATGAGCAGTTCTTC	CASSFLTSYNEQFF
few	TRBJ2-4	TRBV11-3	16	NA	TGTGCCAGCAGCTTAGACGGGCGTCTAGCCAAAAACATTCAGTACTTC	CASSLDGRLAKNIQYF
many	TRBJ1-2	TRBV29-1	13	NA	TGCAGCGTTGAAGATCACCAGGGGAGCGGCTACACCTTC	CSVEDHQGSGYTF
few	TRBJ2-1	TRBV10-3	15	TRBD2	TGTGCCATCAGGGCTAGCGGGGGGACCTACAATGAGCAGTTCTTC	CAIRASGGTYNEQFF
few	TRBJ2-5	TRBV6-5	16	NA	TGTGCCAGCAGTTACGGGTCCCGGTCGGTTCAAGTGACCCAGTACTTC	CASSYGSRSVQVTQYF
few	TRBJ2-1	TRBV4-1	16	NA	TGCGCCAGCAGCCTTGCAGGCCCGGGGAGCTACAATGAGCAGTTCTTC	CASSLAGPGSYNEQFF
few	TRBJ2-3	TRBV5-1	17	NA	TGCGCCAGTACACGGAGGACGACAGAGCTCTCCACAGATACGCAGTATTTT	CASTRRTTELSTDTQYF
NA	TRBJ2-5	TRBV3-1	20	NA	TGTGCCAGCAGCCAAGATGCACAGGGGGCACGAGCGGGGGACCAAGAGACCCAGTACTTC	CASSQDAQGARAGDQETQYF
NA	TRBJ2-1	TRBV24-1	15	NA	TGTGCCACCAGTGATTGGCAGAGCTCCTACAATGAGCAGTTCTTC	CATSDWQSSYNEQFF
NA	TRBJ2-6	TRBV6-2/TRBV6-3	17	TRBD1	TGTGCCAGCAGTTATGGACAGGGGGCCTCTGGGGCCAACGTCCTGACTTTC	CASSYGQGASGANVLTF
many	TRBJ1-1	TRBV24-1	13	NA	TGTGCCACCAGTGATTTTGGGTTGACTGAAGCTTTCTTT	CATSDFGLTEAFF
few	TRBJ2-3	TRBV9	14	NA	TGTGCCAGCAGCGCAGAGGGGACTTGGGATACGCAGTATTTT	CASSAEGTWDTQYF
NA	TRBJ1-2	TRBV6-2/TRBV6-3	12	NA	TGTGCCAGCAGTTACTCGCACTATGGCTACACCTTC	CASSYSHYGYTF
NA	TRBJ2-1	TRBV14	13	NA	TGTGCCAGCAGCCAAGCTCCAGCAAATGAGCAGTTCTTC	CASSQAPANEQFF
NA	TRBJ2-5	TRBV25-1	13	NA	TGTGCCAGCAGTGCTTCCGGGACGAGGACCCAGTACTTC	CASSASGTRTQYF
NA	TRBJ1-6	TRBV9	16	NA	TGTGCCAGCAGCGCTCGGGTGGGTGGAATGAATTCACCCCTCCACTTT	CASSARVGGMNSPLHF
NA	TRBJ2-2	TRBV5-1	16	TRBD1	TGCGCCAGCAGCCCCGGACAGGGGCGGAACACCGGGGAGCTGTTTTTT	CASSPGQGRNTGELFF
NA	TRBJ1-1	TRBV12-3/TRBV12-4	13	TRBD1	TGTGCCAGCGGAAGGGACAGAATCACTGAAGCTTTCTTT	CASGRDRITEAFF
few	TRBJ2-1	TRBV20-1	21	TRBD1	TGCAGTGCTAGAGCCAGGGCGGGACAGGGGCGTCCGTCAAGCTCCTACAATGAGCAGTTCTTC	CSARARAGQGRPSSSYNEQFF
few	TRBJ1-5	TRBV10-3	15	TRBD1	TGTGCCACGGACAGGGGCTGGAATAGCAATCAGCCCCAGCATTTT	CATDRGWNSNQPQHF
few	TRBJ2-7	TRBV6-5	14	TRBD1	TGTGCCAGCAGTCCTAGGGACAGCCACACCGAGCAGTACTTC	CASSPRDSHTEQYF